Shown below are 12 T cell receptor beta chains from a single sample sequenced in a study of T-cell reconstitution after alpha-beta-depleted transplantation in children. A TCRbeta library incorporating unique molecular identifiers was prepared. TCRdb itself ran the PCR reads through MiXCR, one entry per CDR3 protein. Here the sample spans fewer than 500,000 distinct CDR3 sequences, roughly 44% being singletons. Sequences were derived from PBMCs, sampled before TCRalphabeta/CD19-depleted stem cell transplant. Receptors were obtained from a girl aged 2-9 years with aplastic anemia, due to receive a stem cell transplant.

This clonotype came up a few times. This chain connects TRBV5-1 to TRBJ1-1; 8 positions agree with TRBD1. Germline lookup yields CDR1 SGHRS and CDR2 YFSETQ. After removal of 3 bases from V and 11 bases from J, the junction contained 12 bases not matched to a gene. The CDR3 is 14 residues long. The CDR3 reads CASSYIGTGGEAFF. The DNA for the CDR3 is TGCGCCAGCAGCTACATTGGGACAGGAGGTGAGGCTTTCTTT.

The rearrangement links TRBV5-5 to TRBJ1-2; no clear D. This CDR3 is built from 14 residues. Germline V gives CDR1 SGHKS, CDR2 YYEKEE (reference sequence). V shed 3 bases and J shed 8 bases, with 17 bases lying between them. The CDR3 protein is CASSWTPGEGGYTF. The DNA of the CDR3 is TGTGCCAGCAGCTGGACGCCGGGCGAAGGGGGCTACACCTTC. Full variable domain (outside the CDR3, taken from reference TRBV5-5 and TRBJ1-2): DAGVTQSPTHLIKTRGQQVTLRCSPISGHKSVSWYQQVLGQGPQFIFQYYEKEERGRGNFPDRFSARQFPNYSSELNVNALLLGDSALYLCASSWTPGEGGYTFGSGTRLTVV.

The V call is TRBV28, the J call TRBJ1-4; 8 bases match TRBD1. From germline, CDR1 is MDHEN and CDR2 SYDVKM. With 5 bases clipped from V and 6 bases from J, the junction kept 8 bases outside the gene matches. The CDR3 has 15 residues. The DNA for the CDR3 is TGTGCCAGCAGTCCCCGGACAGGGTTGTATGAAAAACTGTTTTTT. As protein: CASSPRTGLYEKLFF. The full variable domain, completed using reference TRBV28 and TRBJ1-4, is DVKVTQSSRYLVKRTGEKVFLECVQDMDHENMFWYRQDPGLGLRLIYFSYDVKMKEKGDIPEGYSVSREKKERFSLILESASTNQTSMYLCASSPRTGLYEKLFFGSGTQLSVL.

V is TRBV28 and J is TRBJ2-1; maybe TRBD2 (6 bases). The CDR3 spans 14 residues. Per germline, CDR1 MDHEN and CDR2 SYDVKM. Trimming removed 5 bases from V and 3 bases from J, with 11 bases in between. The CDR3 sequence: CASSTTGSYNEQFF. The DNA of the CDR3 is TGTGCCAGCAGTACCACCGGGAGCTACAATGAGCAGTTCTTC. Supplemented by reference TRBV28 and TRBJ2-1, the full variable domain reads DVKVTQSSRYLVKRTGEKVFLECVQDMDHENMFWYRQDPGLGLRLIYFSYDVKMKEKGDIPEGYSVSREKKERFSLILESASTNQTSMYLCASSTTGSYNEQFFGPGTRLTVL.

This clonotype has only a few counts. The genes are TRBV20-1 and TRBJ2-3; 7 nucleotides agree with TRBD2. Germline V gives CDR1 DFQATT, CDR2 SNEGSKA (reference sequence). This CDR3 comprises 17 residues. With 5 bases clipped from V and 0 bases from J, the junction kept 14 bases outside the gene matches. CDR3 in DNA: TGCAGTGCTCCTTACATCAGGCTAGCGGCTAGCACAGATACGCAGTATTTT. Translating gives CSAPYIRLAASTDTQYF.

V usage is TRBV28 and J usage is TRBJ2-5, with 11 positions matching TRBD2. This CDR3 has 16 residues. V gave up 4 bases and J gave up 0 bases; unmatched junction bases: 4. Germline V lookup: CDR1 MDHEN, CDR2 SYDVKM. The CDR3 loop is CASSSASGGYQETQYF. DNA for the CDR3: TGTGCCAGCAGTTCCGCTAGCGGGGGGTACCAAGAGACCCAGTACTTC.

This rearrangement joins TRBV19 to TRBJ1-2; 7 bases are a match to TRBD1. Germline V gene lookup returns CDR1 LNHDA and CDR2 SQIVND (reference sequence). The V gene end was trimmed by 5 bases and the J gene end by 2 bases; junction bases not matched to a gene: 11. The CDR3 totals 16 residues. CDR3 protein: CASSRDSPQFNYGYTF. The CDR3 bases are TGTGCCAGTAGTCGGGACAGTCCTCAGTTCAACTATGGCTACACCTTC.

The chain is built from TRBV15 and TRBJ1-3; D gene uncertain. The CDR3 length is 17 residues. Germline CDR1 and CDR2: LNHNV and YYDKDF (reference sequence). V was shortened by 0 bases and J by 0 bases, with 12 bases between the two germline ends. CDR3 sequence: CATSRDQGLHSGNTIYF. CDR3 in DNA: TGTGCCACCAGCAGAGATCAAGGGCTCCACTCTGGAAACACCATATATTTT. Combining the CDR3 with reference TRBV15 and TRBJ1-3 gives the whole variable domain DAMVIQNPRYQVTQFGKPVTLSCSQTLNHNVMYWYQQKSSQAPKLLFHYYDKDFNNEADTPDNFQSRRPNTSFCFLDIRSPGLGDTAMYLCATSRDQGLHSGNTIYFGEGSWLTVV.

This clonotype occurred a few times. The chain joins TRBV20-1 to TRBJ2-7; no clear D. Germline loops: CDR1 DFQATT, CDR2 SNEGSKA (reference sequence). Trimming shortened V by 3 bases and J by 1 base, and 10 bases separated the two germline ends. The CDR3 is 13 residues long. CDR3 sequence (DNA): TGCAGTGCTAGCAACGGGCCATCCTACGAGCAGTACTTC. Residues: CSASNGPSYEQYF.

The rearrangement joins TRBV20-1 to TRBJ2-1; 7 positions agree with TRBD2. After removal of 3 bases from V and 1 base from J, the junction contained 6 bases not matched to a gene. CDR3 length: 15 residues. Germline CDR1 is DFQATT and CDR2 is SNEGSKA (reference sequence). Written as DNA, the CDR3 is TGCAGTGCTAGCGAGCCTAGCGGATCCTACAATGAGCAGTTCTTC. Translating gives CSASEPSGSYNEQFF.

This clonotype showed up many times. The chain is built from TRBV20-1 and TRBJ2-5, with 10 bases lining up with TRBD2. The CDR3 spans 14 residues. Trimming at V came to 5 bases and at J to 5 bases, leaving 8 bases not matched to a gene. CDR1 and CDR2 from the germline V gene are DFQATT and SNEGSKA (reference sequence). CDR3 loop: CSARAGGARETQYF. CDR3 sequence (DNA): TGCAGTGCTCGAGCGGGAGGGGCGAGGGAGACCCAGTACTTC.

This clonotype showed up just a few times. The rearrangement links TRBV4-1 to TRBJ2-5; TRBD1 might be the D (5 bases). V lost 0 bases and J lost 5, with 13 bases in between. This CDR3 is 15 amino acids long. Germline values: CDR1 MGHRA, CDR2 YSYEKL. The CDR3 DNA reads TGCGCCAGCAGCCAAGATGCCAGGGTACAGGAGACCCAGTACTTC. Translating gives CASSQDARVQETQYF.